Presented here are 2 T cell receptor beta chains from one specimen sequenced in a study of shared clonotypes between healthy human individuals. The table came from immunoSEQ multiplex PCR; TCRdb's copy has only in-frame clones and leaves some out. Altogether fewer than 400,000 clones are present, approximately 79% being singletons, with the ten largest covering about 9.4%. Specimen: memory CD4+ T cells sorted from blood. Subset indicated: CD45RA-negative fraction. Receptors were obtained from a young man in good health.

The V call is TRBV5-1, the J call TRBJ2-1, with 13 bases aligning to TRBD2. The CDR3 covers 15 residues. Germline values: CDR1 SGHRS, CDR2 YFSETQ. The V and J ends lost 4 bases and 7 bases, in that order; junction bases with no gene match: 5. The CDR3 loop is CASSTTSGRWNEQFF. In DNA, the CDR3 is TGCGCCAGCAGCACGACTAGCGGGAGGTGGAATGAGCAGTTCTTC.

The table lists this clone with many counts. The rearrangement joins TRBV2 to TRBJ2-1; perhaps TRBD2 as D (5 bases). Trimming left V 4 bases short and J 2 bases short, with 12 bases between. The CDR3 contains 15 residues. Germline lookup yields CDR1 SNHLY and CDR2 FYNNEI. As DNA, the CDR3 is TGTGCCAGCAGTGTACCAACGGGAACCTACAATGAGCAGTTCTTC. Its protein is CASSVPTGTYNEQFF.